The 32 T cell receptor beta chains given below trace back to one sample, sequenced in a study of cytomegalovirus exposure and HLA in healthy donors. Assay: immunoSEQ multiplex PCR; the TCRdb copy retains only in-frame clones and omits some. The sample yields around 140,000 clones, roughly 87% seen once. Sequencing used PBMCs. The receptors were sampled from a man between 18 and 29 years old in good health and CMV-seropositive.

The V gene is TRBV5-1, the J gene TRBJ1-4; 7 bases line up with TRBD1. CDR1 is SGHRS, CDR2 YFSETQ, per germline. J gave up 4 bases and V 4 bases, and 7 bases lay outside the gene matches. CDR3 length equals 15 residues. CDR3 nucleotide sequence: TGCGCCAGCAGCCGCGCGGGACAGTATAATGAAAAACTGTTTTTT. Amino acid sequence: CASSRAGQYNEKLFF. The complete variable domain, with remaining parts taken from reference TRBV5-1 and TRBJ1-4, reads KAGVTQTPRYLIKTRGQQVTLSCSPISGHRSVSWYQQTPGQGLQFLFEYFSETQRNKGNFPGRFSGRQFSNSRSEMNVSTLELGDSALYLCASSRAGQYNEKLFFGSGTQLSVL.

The rearrangement uses TRBV15 and TRBJ2-1; 8 positions agree with TRBD2. V lost 5 bases to trimming and J lost 1 base; unmatched junction nucleotides: 7. CDR3 size: 16 residues. The V gene's germline CDR1 is LNHNV and CDR2 YYDKDF (reference sequence). CDR3 region: CATSGRAGVSYNEQFF. CDR3 bases: TGTGCCACCAGCGGACGAGCGGGAGTTTCCTACAATGAGCAGTTCTTC. Filled out from reference TRBV15 and TRBJ2-1, the complete variable domain reads DAMVIQNPRYQVTQFGKPVTLSCSQTLNHNVMYWYQQKSSQAPKLLFHYYDKDFNNEADTPDNFQSRRPNTSFCFLDIRSPGLGDTAMYLCATSGRAGVSYNEQFFGPGTRLTVL.

This clone was counted only a few times. This chain links TRBV7-6 with TRBJ1-2; 7 bases are shared with TRBD1. CDR3 length: 15 residues. V lost 5 bases and J lost 3; bases outside the gene matches: 9. Per germline, CDR1 SGHVS and CDR2 FNYEAQ. CDR3 sequence (DNA): TGTGCCAGCAGCCCCGTAGCAGGGGGAGACTATGGCTACACCTTC. This sequence encodes CASSPVAGGDYGYTF.

The chain employs TRBV19 and TRBJ2-7; 8 bases agree with TRBD1. V lost 4 bases and J lost 6; bases outside the gene matches: 5. CDR1 and CDR2 from the germline V gene are LNHDA and SQIVND (reference sequence). The CDR3 extends over 13 amino acids. The CDR3, as DNA: TGTGCCAGTAGTACCCGACAGGGGTTCGAGCAGTACTTC. Protein: CASSTRQGFEQYF.

The chain is built from TRBV28 and TRBJ1-5; 7 bases fit TRBD1. The CDR3 consists of 16 residues. Germline trimming cut 5 bases from V and 4 bases from J; bases unmatched to any gene: 11. Germline V gene sequence: CDR1 MDHEN, CDR2 SYDVKM. CDR3 nucleotides: TGTGCCAGCAGTGCGACTTACAGGGGTCTAAATCAGCCCCAGCATTTT. This gives the protein CASSATYRGLNQPQHF.

The chain carries TRBV13 and TRBJ2-3; 8 bases line up with TRBD2. Germline CDR1 and CDR2: PRHDT and FYEKMQ (reference sequence). The CDR3 runs 16 residues. The V gene end was trimmed by 0 bases and the J gene end by 0 bases; junction bases not matched to a gene: 2. CDR3 nucleotides: TGTGCCAGCAGCTTAGGAGCGGGGGAAAGCACAGATACGCAGTATTTT. As protein: CASSLGAGESTDTQYF.

Only one count was recorded for this clone. V gene TRBV1 combines with J gene TRBJ2-3; TRBD2, the D gene given by the table, was not confirmed from the DNA. TRBV1 counts as a pseudogene. The CDR3 is 14 residues long. CDR3 sequence (DNA): TGCACCAGCGGGGATAGACTAGAGCGGGATACGCAGTATTTT. Protein sequence: CTSGDRLERDTQYF.

This chain uses TRBV5-4 with TRBJ1-3; the D is unclear. The CDR3 totals 14 residues. Trimming shortened V by 4 bases and J by 2 bases, and 10 bases separated the two germline ends. Germline V gene sequence: CDR1 SGHNT, CDR2 YYREEE (reference sequence). The CDR3 coding sequence is TGTGCCAGCAGCGAACAGACAACTGGAAACACCATATATTTT. Translating it yields CASSEQTTGNTIYF.

The genes are TRBV10-3 and TRBJ2-7, with a weak D call TRBD1 (6 bases). Trimming removed 0 bases from V and 2 bases from J, with 14 bases in between. The germline gives CDR1 ENHRY, CDR2 SYGVKD. This CDR3 is 16 amino acids long. CDR3: CAISESRDTGTYEQYF. CDR3 nucleotides: TGTGCCATCAGTGAGTCAAGGGACACCGGCACCTACGAGCAGTACTTC.

Comment on this clone: The junction does not match germline at one end; this may be a read error. This sequence joins TRBV5-6 and TRBJ2-1, with 9 bases fitting TRBD2. Germline V gives CDR1 SGHDT, CDR2 YYEEEE. This CDR3 comprises 12 residues. Written as DNA, the CDR3 is TGTGCCAGCAGCTTCGGGACTAGCATCGTCGTCTTC. It specifies CASSFGTSIVVF. Drawing the rest from reference TRBV5-6 and TRBJ2-1, the complete variable domain is DAGVTQSPTHLIKTRGQQVTLRCSPKSGHDTVSWYQQALGQGPQFIFQYYEEEERQRGNFPDRFSGHQFPNYSSELNVNALLLGDSALYLCASSFGTSIVVFGPGTRLTVL.

This chain joins TRBV4-1 and TRBJ2-7, with 9 bases that match TRBD2. CDR3 length: 15 amino acids. V lost 1 base, J lost 3 bases, and 4 bases stayed unmatched. The germline gives CDR1 MGHRA, CDR2 YSYEKL. CDR3 bases: TGCGCCAGCAGCCAAGTGTCTAGCGGGATCTACGAGCAGTACTTC. Protein product: CASSQVSSGIYEQYF.

The CDR3 DNA is TGTGCCAGCAGTGTCAGGGAGGGGACCTATTTT. Translating it yields CASSVREGTYF. This chain links TRBV6-1 with TRBJ1-3; a possible D gene is TRBD1 (5 bases). V was shortened by 4 bases and J by 16 bases, with 14 bases between the two germline ends. CDR1 and CDR2 (germline): MNHNS, SASEGT. The CDR3 contains 11 residues.

The chain joins TRBV7-9 to TRBJ2-5, with 7 bases fitting TRBD2. The junction had 6 bases not matched to a gene; V was cut back by 6 bases and J by 5 bases. Germline V gene data show CDR1 as SEHNR and CDR2 as FQNEAQ (reference sequence). The CDR3 extends over 13 amino acids. In DNA form, the CDR3 reads TGTGCCAGCAGACTAGCGAGAGGGGAGACCCAGTACTTC. Translated: CASRLARGETQYF.

V usage is TRBV4-1 and J usage is TRBJ2-3; D uncertain. The CDR3 has 13 amino acids. The germline CDR1 and CDR2 sequences are MGHRA and YSYEKL. The V and J ends lost 6 bases and 6 bases respectively, with 13 bases between them. This CDR3 is CASSSLEADTQYF. The CDR3, as DNA: TGCGCCAGCAGTTCTTTAGAGGCGGATACGCAGTATTTT.

J is TRBJ2-2 and V is TRBV6-5; D unclear. CDR3 length equals 15 residues. Germline loops: CDR1 MNHEY, CDR2 SVGAGI. The V end was cut by 2 bases, the J end by 6 bases, with 13 bases between. CDR3 DNA: TGTGCCAGCAGTTACCACGCCGGTTTGGCCGGGGAGCTGTTTTTT. Amino acid sequence: CASSYHAGLAGELFF.

Of note for this clone: This may arise from a read error, as a much more abundant clone is one base away. This sequence joins TRBV6-6 and TRBJ2-3; TRBD2 aligns across 12 bases. Germline-derived CDR1 and CDR2 are MNHNY and SVGAGI (reference sequence). The CDR3 spans 15 residues. Losses at the gene ends were 5 bases for V and 3 bases for J; bases not matched to a gene: 3. The DNA for the CDR3 is TGTGCCAGCAGTAAGACTAGCGGGAGAACAGATACGCAGTATTTT. Its protein is CASSKTSGRTDTQYF.

V and J are TRBV5-1 and TRBJ2-1; 8 nucleotides agree with TRBD1. V dropped 4 bases and J dropped 2; count of bases not matched to a gene: 8. Per germline, CDR1 SGHRS and CDR2 YFSETQ. The CDR3 has 16 amino acids. The CDR3 protein is CASSPVDRVPYNEQFF. CDR3 nucleotides: TGCGCCAGCAGCCCTGTGGACAGGGTCCCCTACAATGAGCAGTTCTTC.

The rearrangement uses TRBV5-4 and TRBJ1-2; 7 nucleotides line up with TRBD1. The CDR3 runs to 13 residues. V was clipped by 5 bases and J by 2 bases; unmatched bases: 3. The germline V gene has CDR1 SGHNT and CDR2 YYREEE (reference sequence). The CDR3 DNA follows: TGTGCCAGCAGTTCACAGGGGAACTATGGCTACACCTTC. It codes for CASSSQGNYGYTF.

CDR3: CATQGANTGELFF. The DNA of the CDR3 is TGTGCCACCCAGGGGGCGAACACCGGGGAGCTGTTTTTT. V is TRBV6-1 and J is TRBJ2-2; 7 bases are shared with TRBD1. V lost 10 bases to trimming and J lost 0 bases; unmatched junction nucleotides: 2. In germline, CDR1 is MNHNS, CDR2 SASEGT. This CDR3 has 13 residues.

The chain is built from TRBV18 and TRBJ2-2; D is perhaps TRBD2 (5 bases). The CDR3 extends over 15 amino acids. The V and J ends lost 3 bases and 1 base respectively, with 9 bases between them. CDR1 KGHSH and CDR2 LQKENI come from the germline V gene. The CDR3 DNA sequence: TGTGCCAGCTCACCTCCGACTAAGAACACCGGGGAGCTGTTTTTT. The encoded protein is CASSPPTKNTGELFF.

The chain combines TRBV5-1 with TRBJ1-1, with a possible D match to TRBD1 (5 bases). The CDR3 loop spans 15 amino acids. The germline CDR1 and CDR2 sequences are SGHRS and YFSETQ. Trimming pared 5 bases from V and 0 bases from J, leaving 14 bases between. CDR3 in amino acids: CASREQGGMNTEAFF. The CDR3 nucleotides are TGCGCCAGCAGGGAGCAGGGTGGTATGAACACTGAAGCTTTCTTT.

The rearrangement links TRBV9 to TRBJ2-5, with 9 bases aligning to TRBD2. CDR1 is SGDLS and CDR2 is YYNGEE in the germline V gene. The V and J ends lost 0 bases and 5 bases, in that order; junction bases with no gene match: 8. This CDR3 spans 16 amino acids. This chain's CDR3 is CASSVGVAGARETQYF. CDR3 DNA sequence: TGTGCCAGCAGCGTAGGGGTAGCGGGGGCCAGGGAGACCCAGTACTTC.

J is TRBJ1-1 and V is TRBV10-1; possibly TRBD1 for D (6 bases). The CDR3 contains 13 residues. V lost 5 bases and J lost 1, with 8 bases in between. Germline V CDR1 and CDR2: WNHNN, SYGVQD (reference sequence). The CDR3: CASSWTENTEAFF. Written as DNA, the CDR3 is TGCGCCAGCAGTTGGACAGAGAACACTGAAGCTTTCTTT.

The chain recombines TRBV7-9 with TRBJ2-1, with 8 bases that match TRBD2. The CDR3 consists of 14 residues. J was trimmed by 9 bases and V by 2 bases; bases with no gene match: 6. The V gene's germline CDR1 is SEHNR and CDR2 FQNEAQ (reference sequence). The CDR3 DNA sequence: TGTGCCAGCAGCTTACTAGCGGCGGGGGGTGAGCAGTTCTTC. Its protein is CASSLLAAGGEQFF.

This clone appeared a few times. The V call is TRBV6-5, the J call TRBJ1-2; possibly TRBD1 for D (6 bases). Germline CDR1 MNHEY, CDR2 SVGAGI. The CDR3 is 15 residues long. V was trimmed by 5 bases and J by 6 bases, leaving 19 bases between them. The CDR3 DNA sequence: TGTGCCAGCAGTCGTGACAGGCTGTTATTCGATGGCTACACCTTC. This encodes CASSRDRLLFDGYTF.

The chain couples TRBV6-5 to TRBJ2-7; D is possibly TRBD1 (5 bases). CDR1 MNHEY and CDR2 SVGAGI come from the germline V gene. The V end was cut by 2 bases, the J end by 3 bases, with 8 bases between. This CDR3 spans 13 amino acids. CDR3 in amino acids: CASSYGAGYEQYF. CDR3 sequence (DNA): TGTGCCAGCAGTTACGGGGCAGGCTACGAGCAGTACTTC.

V and J are TRBV19 and TRBJ2-2; 9 bases are shared with TRBD1. There are 17 residues in the CDR3. Germline values: CDR1 LNHDA, CDR2 SQIVND (reference sequence). Germline trimming cut 3 bases from V and 6 bases from J; bases unmatched to any gene: 11. CDR3 sequence reads: CASSMGSGTGYSGELFF. The CDR3 DNA follows: TGTGCCAGTAGTATGGGATCCGGGACAGGGTATTCCGGGGAGCTGTTTTTT.

The chain has TRBV6-5 and TRBJ1-5, with TRBD1 identical over 9 bases. V shed 5 bases, J shed 7 bases, and the junction held 9 bases outside the gene matches. This CDR3 has 15 residues. Germline V lookup: CDR1 MNHEY, CDR2 SVGAGI. The CDR3 bases are TGTGCCAGCAGTGCCACAGGGGGCAGGGTGCAGCCCCAGCATTTT. Translated: CASSATGGRVQPQHF.

J is TRBJ2-3 and V is TRBV11-2; TRBD2 matches 11 bases. V was clipped by 1 base and J by 0 bases; unmatched bases: 0. Germline CDR1 reads SGHAT; CDR2 reads FQNNGV. The CDR3 spans 16 residues. The CDR3 bases are TGTGCCAGCAGCTTAGGGACTAGCGGGAGCACAGATACGCAGTATTTT. Translated, it gives CASSLGTSGSTDTQYF.

V gene TRBV23-1 combines with J gene TRBJ1-6, with D uncertain. TRBV23-1 is recorded as an ORF, its role being uncertain. V was trimmed by 8 bases and J by 9 bases, leaving 8 bases between them. There are 11 residues in the CDR3. The CDR3 DNA reads TGCGCCAGCCCCATCGGTTCACCCCTCCACTTT. Translating gives CASPIGSPLHF.

On this clone itself: The same CDR3 can be traced to other DNA sequences in this sample. The rearrangement links TRBV5-1 to TRBJ2-1, with D possibly matching TRBD2 (5 bases). The CDR3 totals 15 residues. Trimming took off 1 base at V and 0 bases at J, with 8 bases between the two ends. Germline CDR1 reads SGHRS; CDR2 reads YFSETQ. CDR3 DNA: TGCGCCAGCAGCTTGCAGGACTTCTCCTACAATGAGCAGTTCTTC. It is translated as CASSLQDFSYNEQFF.

The gene calls are TRBV6-1 and TRBJ1-2; 9 bases are a match to TRBD1. Germline trimming cut 6 bases from V and 3 bases from J; bases unmatched to any gene: 8. The CDR3 covers 15 residues. Germline V gene sequence: CDR1 MNHNS, CDR2 SASEGT. CDR3 DNA sequence: TGTGCCAGCAGGGCACAGGGGGCGAAGGACTATGGCTACACCTTC. Encoded protein: CASRAQGAKDYGYTF.